This TCR beta chain is from a study of blood T cell repertoires in COVID-19. Study as a whole: Acute-phase and convalescent COVID-19 samples originated in the United States, Italy and Spain. From T cells, B-cell-depleted T cells, or PBMCs came the material, which was cDNA or gDNA.

Original methodology: Using reference gene primer amplification, nucleated cell counts were estimated. Profiled with immunoSEQ multiplex PCR; TCRdb holds only in-frame clones, not every one. The D gene and trimming were derived from the DNA, and the V and J assignments and clone size from that table. Among some 490,000 clones, approximately 85% were seen once, and the ten largest hold approximately 2.9%. This clone was observed a single time. CDR3 length equals 15 residues. After removal of 6 bases from V and 3 bases from J, the junction contained 5 bases not matched to a gene. CDR1 and CDR2 (germline): KGHSH, LQKENI.

The sequence derives from a human donor in a cohort sampled during active COVID-19. The chain couples TRBV18 to TRBJ2-5; TRBD2 matches 12 bases. The source material was peripheral blood. The CDR3 region is CASSRRLAGEETQYF. CDR3 sequence (DNA): TGTGCCAGCTCGCGAAGACTAGCGGGAGAAGAGACCCAGTACTTC.